This T cell receptor beta chain comes out of a study of T cells in Graves' hyperthyroidism and ophthalmopathy. Findings and limits, study-wide: Most clonotypes expanded in thyroid above 0.001 were likewise present in blood. A 13 V-J model separated ophthalmopathy from stable hyperthyroidism.

Germline V lookup: CDR1 DFQATT, CDR2 SNEGSKA (reference sequence). V shed 3 bases and J shed 6 bases, with 14 bases lying between them. The CDR3 runs to 14 residues. A note on this clonotype: Its antigen is not known.

The source material, RNA transcripts, was used to amplify TCR beta CDR3 regions. The HTBI primer set served for first-round RT-PCR of the TCR CDR3. TCRdb recomputed calls from the multiplex PCR reads with MiXCR, one row per CDR3 protein. This table holds about 640,000 distinct CDR3 sequences, roughly 20% found once. Sequencing was done on a sample of blood. The receptor was derived from a young man with Graves' ophthalmopathy. The V call is TRBV20-1, the J call TRBJ2-2; possibly TRBD2 for D (5 bases). The CDR3 coding sequence is TGCAGTGCTAGGGGAGAGGGCGGTGCCGGGGAGCTGTTTTTT. This gives the protein CSARGEGGAGELFF.